A single sample gave rise to the 2 T cell receptor beta chains below, sequenced in a study of CXCR3-negative and CXCR3-positive naive CD8 T cells. The libraries of TRB cDNA were constructed through 5' RACE using UMI labels. TCRdb reworked the 5' RACE reads into one entry per CDR3 protein, no DNA. The sample is made up of roughly 7,200 distinct CDR3 sequences, and the top ten hold more than 1.1% of it. The material sequenced was naive CXCR3- CD8+ T cells from blood. Sample subset: CD45RO-CCR7+CD27+CD95- naive CD8+ T cells lacking CXCR3 (TNR3-). The source is a human donor in good health. Some clones in this sample may be carry-over from other donors' samples.

This clonotype is called medium-sized (0.01 to 0.1%) based on its frequency. The chain couples TRBV20-1 to TRBJ2-7. The germline V gene encodes CDR1 DFQATT and CDR2 SNEGSKA (reference sequence). The CDR3 covers 13 residues. The CDR3 sequence is CSARETGAYEQYF.

The V gene is TRBV5-8, the J gene TRBJ2-1. The germline CDR1 and CDR2 sequences are SGHTS and YDEGEE. The length of the CDR3 is 11 residues. The CDR3 spells CASSSQDEQFF.